A single sample is the source of the 30 T cell receptor beta chains below, sequenced in a study of metastatic and nonmetastatic thyroid tumors. TCRdb reprocessed the PCR reads using MiXCR. The sample carries around 23,000 clones, roughly 15% recorded once. Ahead of thyroid surgery, no patient had received treatment of any kind. Sequencing was carried out using tumor tissue. The receptors come from a female donor with papillary thyroid cancer or a benign thyroid nodule (not recorded which). Some clones in this sample may be carry-over from other donors' samples.

This clone is medium-sized by share. The rearrangement uses TRBV27 and TRBJ1-3, with 7 bases lining up with TRBD1. Germline loops: CDR1 MNHEY, CDR2 SMNVEV (reference sequence). CDR3 length: 15 amino acids. The V segment lost 2 bases and the J segment 2 bases; nucleotides outside the gene matches: 3. The CDR3 region is CASSLTGTAGNTIYF. DNA of the CDR3: TGTGCCAGCAGTTTAACCGGGACAGCTGGAAACACCATATATTTT.

This clone was detected many times. This chain uses TRBV28 with TRBJ2-5; the match to TRBD2 covers 15 bases. CDR3 size: 17 residues. The germline gives CDR1 MDHEN, CDR2 SYDVKM. With V trimmed by 7 bases and J by 4 bases, 10 bases remained unmatched. The CDR3 nucleotides read TGTGCCAGCACCAGCATCCCGGGACTAGCGGGAGGAGAGACCCAGTACTTC. Translating it yields CASTSIPGLAGGETQYF.

This clone is categorized as medium-sized. The gene calls are TRBV19 and TRBJ1-2; D is possibly TRBD1 (5 bases). In germline, CDR1 is LNHDA, CDR2 SQIVND (reference sequence). Trimming pared 2 bases from V and 2 bases from J, leaving 9 bases between. The CDR3 covers 14 residues. The CDR3 loop is CASSINGDNYGYTF. The CDR3 region has the DNA TGTGCCAGTAGTATAAACGGGGACAACTATGGCTACACCTTC.

This clone was recorded a few times. This chain links TRBV6-1 with TRBJ2-5; 7 bases map to TRBD2. The germline V gene encodes CDR1 MNHNS and CDR2 SASEGT. This CDR3 is built from 16 residues. The J segment lost 2 bases and the V segment lost 0 bases, leaving 6 bases of the junction unmatched. CDR3 protein: CASSEALGTTQETQYF. The CDR3 DNA is TGTGCCAGCAGTGAAGCTCTAGGGACTACTCAAGAGACCCAGTACTTC.

This clone was seen repeatedly, ten times or more. The chain recombines TRBV3-1 with TRBJ1-2, with 8 bases that match TRBD1. With V trimmed by 0 bases and J by 4 bases, 7 bases remained unmatched. The CDR3 extends over 16 amino acids. Germline V gene sequence: CDR1 LGHDT, CDR2 YNNKEL (reference sequence). The DNA of the CDR3 is TGTGCCAGCAGCCAAGATAGGGGACAGGCTGGCTATGGCTACACCTTC. This gives the protein CASSQDRGQAGYGYTF.

This clone was seen at least ten times. This rearrangement joins TRBV5-1 to TRBJ2-1, with D perhaps TRBD1 (5 bases). V was cut by 0 bases and J by 5 bases, with 12 bases left in between. The CDR3 is made up of 15 amino acids. CDR1 and CDR2 (germline): SGHRS, YFSETQ. The CDR3 protein is CASSLAATANNEQFF. CDR3 coding DNA: TGCGCCAGCAGCTTGGCTGCGACAGCGAACAATGAGCAGTTCTTC.

The sample holds many counts of this clone. V usage is TRBV5-1 and J usage is TRBJ2-2; a possible D gene is TRBD1 (5 bases). The CDR3 extends over 14 amino acids. The V gene lost 4 bases and the J gene lost 0 bases, with 7 bases spanning the gap. Germline V gene sequence: CDR1 SGHRS, CDR2 YFSETQ. This CDR3 reads CASSGQSNTGELFF. The DNA for the CDR3 is TGCGCCAGCAGCGGACAATCGAACACCGGGGAGCTGTTTTTT.

This clone is deemed medium-sized. The chain employs TRBV7-6 and TRBJ1-2, with D possibly matching TRBD1 (5 bases). V lost 0 bases to trimming and J lost 2 bases, with 10 bases between them. The V gene's germline CDR1 is SGHVS and CDR2 FNYEAQ. The CDR3 loop spans 15 amino acids. The CDR3, as DNA: TGTGCCAGCAGCTTAGCGCCTGGGGGAAACTATGGCTACACCTTC. Translated, it gives CASSLAPGGNYGYTF.

This rearrangement joins TRBV19 to TRBJ2-2, with a weak D call TRBD2 (5 bases). CDR1 is LNHDA, CDR2 SQIVND, per germline (reference sequence). The CDR3 extends over 17 amino acids. Trimming shortened V by 1 base and J by 4 bases, and 16 bases separated the two germline ends. CDR3 in amino acids: CASSIGGWGVTTGELFF. The CDR3 bases are TGTGCCAGTAGTATAGGCGGATGGGGAGTGACCACCGGGGAGCTGTTTTTT. Complete variable domain (other parts from reference TRBV19 and TRBJ2-2): DGGITQSPKYLFRKEGQNVTLSCEQNLNHDAMYWYRQDPGQGLRLIYYSQIVNDFQKGDIAEGYSVSREKKESFPLTVTSAQKNPTAFYLCASSIGGWGVTTGELFFGEGSRLTVL.

V gene TRBV5-1 combines with J gene TRBJ2-1; perhaps TRBD1 as D (6 bases). Germline V gene data show CDR1 as SGHRS and CDR2 as YFSETQ. V was clipped by 5 bases and J by 7 bases, with 7 bases between them. This CDR3 contains 11 residues. In nucleotides, the CDR3 is TGCGCCAGCAGACAGGGAAATGAGCAGTTCTTC. It translates to CASRQGNEQFF. Together with reference TRBV5-1 and TRBJ2-1, the CDR3 gives the full variable domain: KAGVTQTPRYLIKTRGQQVTLSCSPISGHRSVSWYQQTPGQGLQFLFEYFSETQRNKGNFPGRFSGRQFSNSRSEMNVSTLELGDSALYLCASRQGNEQFFGPGTRLTVL.

This clone was seen many times. The chain has TRBV6-5 and TRBJ1-2; D might be TRBD1 (5 bases). Germline CDR1 is MNHEY and CDR2 is SVGAGI. V was cut by 2 bases and J by 2 bases, with 6 bases left in between. CDR3 length: 13 amino acids. For the CDR3, the DNA is TGTGCCAGCAGTTACGGGGACAACTATGGCTACACCTTC. It is translated as CASSYGDNYGYTF.

This clone was observed at least ten times. A read error may explain this, as a much larger clone is one base away. The chain carries TRBV15 and TRBJ2-1, with TRBD1 matching 8 bases. The CDR3 is 16 amino acids. V was pared by 1 base and J by 3 bases, with 5 bases of the junction left unmatched. CDR1 LNHNV and CDR2 YYDKDF come from the germline V gene (reference sequence). This chain's CDR3 is CATSRVGQGGYNEQFF. CDR3 DNA sequence: TGTGCCACCAGCAGAGTCGGACAGGGAGGCTACAATGAGCAGTTCTTC.

This clone was seen only a few times. Here the CDR3 DNA reads TGTGCCAGCAGCCTGACAGGGGACCACGAGCAGTACTTC. Encoded protein: CASSLTGDHEQYF. The genes are TRBV5-6 and TRBJ2-7, with 8 nucleotides matching TRBD1. Germline trimming cut 4 bases from V and 5 bases from J; bases unmatched to any gene: 5. The V gene's germline CDR1 is SGHDT and CDR2 YYEEEE. CDR3 size: 13 residues.

This clone was detected many times. The CDR3 DNA reads TGTGCCAGCATCAAAGGGGGTAGCTCCTACAATGAGCAGTTCTTC. As protein: CASIKGGSSYNEQFF. The V call is TRBV11-2, the J call TRBJ2-1, with D possibly TRBD1 on 6 matching bases. Germline V gives CDR1 SGHAT, CDR2 FQNNGV. Trimming cost V 7 bases and J 0 bases, with 13 bases left between them. This CDR3 is 15 amino acids long.

The chain joins TRBV4-1 to TRBJ1-1; D is perhaps TRBD1 (6 bases). Per the germline V gene, CDR1 is MGHRA and CDR2 is YSYEKL. V gave up 5 bases and J gave up 4 bases, with 20 bases separating them. This CDR3 is 16 amino acids long. CDR3 DNA sequence: TGCGCCAGCAGCAAAAATCTACAGGGCAAGAGCACTGAAGCTTTCTTT. It encodes CASSKNLQGKSTEAFF.

By share, this clone ranks as medium-sized. CDR3 loop: CASSPRDRPSYDYTF. CDR3 nucleotides: TGTGCCAGCAGTCCCCGGGACAGGCCCTCTTACGACTACACCTTC. The rearrangement uses TRBV12-3 or TRBV12-4 and TRBJ1-2; 8 nucleotides agree with TRBD1. This CDR3 is built from 15 residues. V lost 5 bases and J lost 10; bases outside the gene matches: 15.

This clone showed up many times. The V gene is TRBV11-1, the J gene TRBJ1-3; maybe TRBD1 (5 bases). CDR3 length: 16 residues. Trimming removed 4 bases at V and 0 bases at J, with 13 bases between. Germline assignment: CDR1 SGHAT and CDR2 FQDESV (reference sequence). The CDR3 is CASSSRGGTSGNTIYF. DNA for the CDR3: TGTGCCAGCAGCTCCCGGGGGGGGACCTCTGGAAACACCATATATTTT. Supplemented by reference TRBV11-1 and TRBJ1-3, the full variable domain reads EAEVAQSPRYKITEKSQAVAFWCDPISGHATLYWYRQILGQGPELLVQFQDESVVDDSQLPKDRFSAERLKGVDSTLKIQPAELGDSAMYLCASSSRGGTSGNTIYFGEGSWLTVV.

This clone was counted many times. V gene TRBV13 combines with J gene TRBJ2-1; 8 positions match TRBD2. V gave up 1 base and J gave up 6 bases; unmatched junction bases: 2. The CDR3 has 14 residues. Germline V gene lookup returns CDR1 PRHDT and CDR2 FYEKMQ (reference sequence). The CDR3 DNA reads TGTGCCAGCAGCTTAGTAAGCGGGGGCAATGAGCAGTTCTTC. It translates to CASSLVSGGNEQFF.

In regard to this clone: Given a much more abundant clone one base away, this may be a read error. This sample also contains other DNA sequences that code for the same CDR3. The J gene is TRBJ2-5, the V gene TRBV24-1; D might be TRBD2 (7 bases). Germline V gene sequence: CDR1 KGHDR, CDR2 SFDVKD. V gave up 3 bases and J gave up 5 bases, with 21 bases separating them. The CDR3 is 17 residues long. CDR3 region: CATSDPTGGLTGETQYF. Written as DNA, the CDR3 is TGTGCCACCAGTGATCCGACCGGGGGGCTTACCGGGGAGACCCAGTACTTC.

This sequence joins TRBV7-2 and TRBJ2-2; D call uncertain. This CDR3 is 12 amino acids long. Per germline, CDR1 SGHTA and CDR2 FQGNSA. V dropped 5 bases and J dropped 10 bases, with 11 bases sitting between them. The DNA for the CDR3 is TGTGCCAGCAGCATATATGGGGAGGAGCTGTTTTTT. Translated: CASSIYGEELFF. Full variable domain (rest looked up from reference TRBV7-2 and TRBJ2-2): GAGVSQSPSNKVTEKGKDVELRCDPISGHTALYWYRQSLGQGLEFLIYFQGNSAPDKSGLPSDRFSAERTGGSVSTLTIQRTQQEDSAVYLCASSIYGEELFFGEGSRLTVL.

This clone is labeled medium-sized. V usage is TRBV6-1 and J usage is TRBJ2-7; possible D gene TRBD2, 5 bases. CDR1 is MNHNS, CDR2 SASEGT, per germline. Trimming stripped 6 bases from V and 7 bases from J, with 13 bases between. The CDR3 runs 12 residues. Written as DNA, the CDR3 is TGTGCCAGCAGGGACTCGTCTCGAGAGCAGTACTTC. This translates into CASRDSSREQYF.

This clone was seen only a few times. A read error may explain this, as a much larger clone is one base away. The chain combines TRBV5-1 with TRBJ1-4; the match to TRBD1 covers 7 bases. There are 13 residues in the CDR3. The germline CDR1 and CDR2 sequences are SGHRS and YFSETQ. CDR3 loop: CACSRQGGEKLFF. DNA for the CDR3: TGCGCCTGCAGCCGACAGGGAGGGGAAAAACTGTTTTTT.

Notes on this clone: This may stem from a read error, because a much larger clone lies one nucleotide away. This rearrangement joins TRBV5-1 to TRBJ1-5; TRBD1 might be the D (5 bases). Germline V gene data show CDR1 as SGHRS and CDR2 as YFSETQ. There are 15 residues in the CDR3. Trimming pared 1 base from V and 2 bases from J, leaving 10 bases between. CDR3 DNA: TGCGCCAGCAGCTTGTACGCGGGGGGCAATCAGCCCCAGCATTTT. Translating gives CASSLYAGGNQPQHF.

This clone was observed at least ten times. The rearrangement joins TRBV2 to TRBJ1-1; D not resolved. Germline loops: CDR1 SNHLY, CDR2 FYNNEI. V lost 1 base and J lost 2, with 5 bases in between. CDR3 size: 13 residues. CDR3 sequence: CASSEDGNTEAFF. Here the CDR3 DNA reads TGTGCCAGCAGTGAAGATGGAAACACTGAAGCTTTCTTT.

This clone was observed at least ten times. The chain employs TRBV4-1 and TRBJ1-5; 8 bases match TRBD1. Trimming removed 0 bases from V and 3 bases from J; junction bases left unmatched: 7. This CDR3 region has 17 residues. CDR1 MGHRA and CDR2 YSYEKL come from the germline V gene. This CDR3 is CASSQDPWTGLNQPQHF. The CDR3, as DNA: TGCGCCAGCAGCCAAGACCCATGGACAGGGCTCAATCAGCCCCAGCATTTT.

This clone was observed many times. CDR3 DNA sequence: TGTGCCAGCAGCGACCGGACAGGGGTTCACTATGGCTACACCTTC. Residues: CASSDRTGVHYGYTF. V usage is TRBV3-1 and J usage is TRBJ1-2, with 9 bases matching TRBD1. V shed 5 bases and J 3 bases; nucleotides not matched to a gene: 7. The CDR3 runs to 15 residues. CDR1 and CDR2 (germline): LGHDT, YNNKEL (reference sequence). Complete variable domain (other parts from reference TRBV3-1 and TRBJ1-2): DTAVSQTPKYLVTQMGNDKSIKCEQNLGHDTMYWYKQDSKKFLKIMFSYNNKELIINETVPNRFSPKSPDKAHLNLHINSLELGDSAVYFCASSDRTGVHYGYTFGSGTRLTVV.

Comments on this clone: An end of the junction does not agree with germline; a read error may underlie this. V usage is TRBV3-1 and J usage is TRBJ1-1; D remains ambiguous. Germline V gives CDR1 LGHDT, CDR2 YNNKEL (reference sequence). The CDR3 loop spans 12 amino acids. The CDR3: CAISQDDRPAFF. The CDR3 DNA is TGTGCCATCAGCCAAGACGATAGGCCGGCTTTCTTT.

At least ten counts were recorded for this clone. The CDR3, as DNA: TGTGCCAGCAGCTTAACGACAGACTCAGGGCCCCAGCATTTT. Translated: CASSLTTDSGPQHF. The V gene is TRBV7-9, the J gene TRBJ1-5, with D tentatively TRBD1 (5 bases). The germline V and J ends were trimmed by 2 bases and 9 bases, with 14 bases remaining between them. Germline V gene sequence: CDR1 SEHNR, CDR2 FQNEAQ (reference sequence). The CDR3 has 14 residues.

Many counts were recorded for this clone. V is TRBV25-1 and J is TRBJ1-2, with D hard to call. There are 14 residues in the CDR3. Germline CDR1 MGHDK, CDR2 SYGVNS. V was cut by 0 bases and J by 1 base, with 6 bases left in between. The CDR3 loop is CASSEYQFNYGYTF. Here the CDR3 DNA reads TGTGCCAGCAGTGAATATCAGTTTAACTATGGCTACACCTTC.

In its sample, this clone was seen many times. The chain is built from TRBV7-2 and TRBJ1-4; D not resolved. The germline V gene encodes CDR1 SGHTA and CDR2 FQGNSA. This CDR3 contains 14 residues. With 2 bases removed from V and 5 bases from J, the gap between germline ends came to 9 bases. As DNA, the CDR3 is TGTGCCAGCAGCTTATACGCGACGAATGAAAAACTGTTTTTT. Protein sequence: CASSLYATNEKLFF.